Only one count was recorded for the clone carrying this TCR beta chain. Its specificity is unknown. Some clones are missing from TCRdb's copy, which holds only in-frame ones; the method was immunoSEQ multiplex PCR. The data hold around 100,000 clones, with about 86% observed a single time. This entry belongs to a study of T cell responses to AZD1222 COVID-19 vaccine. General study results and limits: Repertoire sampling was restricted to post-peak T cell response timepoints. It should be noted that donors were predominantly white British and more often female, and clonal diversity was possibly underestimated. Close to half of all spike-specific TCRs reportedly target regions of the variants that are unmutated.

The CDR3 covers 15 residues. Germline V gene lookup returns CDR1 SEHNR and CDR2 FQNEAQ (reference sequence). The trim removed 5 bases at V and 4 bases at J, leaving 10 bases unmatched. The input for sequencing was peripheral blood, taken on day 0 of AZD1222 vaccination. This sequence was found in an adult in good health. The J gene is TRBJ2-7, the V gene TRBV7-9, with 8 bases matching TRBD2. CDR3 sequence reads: CASSPSASGLYEQYF. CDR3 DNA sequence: TGTGCCAGCAGCCCCTCGGCTAGCGGGCTATACGAGCAGTACTTC.